These T cell receptor beta chains were read from a single sample in a study of OX40 agonist ivuxolimab in advanced cancers. TCRdb's table, derived via immunoSEQ multiplex PCR, lists solely in-frame clones and lacks some. The sample lists approximately 84,000 clones; 94% were seen once. The sequencing here drew on CD4+ or CD8+ T cells sorted from blood, taken in a trial of the OX40 agonist ivuxolimab. These receptors came from an adult with an advanced solid tumor such as melanoma, head and neck, liver or kidney cancer. The CDR3 runs from the conserved cysteine through the conserved F or W. Each record gives: V gene, J gene, clone size, D gene, CDR3 length, CDR3 DNA, CDR3 protein. A D gene is named only where the DNA matches it firmly. Clone size, where shown, is once, few, many, or a class for clones that have expanded.

>TRBV27|TRBJ2-7|once|NA|15
TGTGCCAGCAGTTTATATGCAGGAGGGTCCTACGAGCAGTACTTC
CASSLYAGGSYEQYF
>TRBV25-1|TRBJ2-7|NA|NA|16
TGTGCCAGCAGTGGACTTGGGTCCAGGGGTGGCTACGAGCAGTACTTC
CASSGLGSRGGYEQYF
>TRBV2|TRBJ2-1|NA|NA|11
TGTGCCAGCAGTGAAGGAGATGAGCAGTTCTTC
CASSEGDEQFF
>TRBV2|TRBJ1-5|NA|TRBD1|14
TGTGCCAGCCAAAGGGGGACAGAGGATCAGCCCCAGCATTTT
CASQRGTEDQPQHF
>TRBV7-9|TRBJ2-7|NA|TRBD1|12
TGTGCCAGCAGCATACAGGGGTACGAGCAGTACTTC
CASSIQGYEQYF
>TRBV5-1|TRBJ1-6|once|NA|17
TGCGCCAGCAGCTTGGCTGTCCTCAGCTCCTATAATTCACCCCTCCACTTT
CASSLAVLSSYNSPLHF
>TRBV4-3|TRBJ2-7|once|NA|13
TGCGCCAGCAGCCAAGACAGATTCTACGAGCAGTACTTC
CASSQDRFYEQYF
>TRBV29-1|TRBJ1-1|NA|NA|12
TGCAGCGTTACCCAGGGTAAGGCTGAAGCTTTCTTT
CSVTQGKAEAFF
>TRBV5-4|TRBJ2-7|NA|NA|14
TGTGCCAGCAGCCAACCCGAAAAGGGCTTCGAGCAGTACTTC
CASSQPEKGFEQYF
>TRBV27|TRBJ1-1|NA|NA|17
TGTGCCAGTAGTTTCTCCGGGGGACGACGGGCGGGGACTGAAGCTTTCTTT
CASSFSGGRRAGTEAFF
>TRBV6-5|TRBJ2-1|NA|TRBD2|14
TGTGCCAGCAGTTTGGCGGGAGACTACAATGAGCAGTTCTTC
CASSLAGDYNEQFF
>TRBV6-5|TRBJ1-1|NA|TRBD1|15
TGTGCCAGCAGTTACTCGATGGGACAGCACACTGAAGCTTTCTTT
CASSYSMGQHTEAFF
>TRBV5-6|TRBJ1-5|NA|NA|13
TGTGCCAGCAGCACAGGAAGCAATCAGCCCCAGCATTTT
CASSTGSNQPQHF
>TRBV29-1|TRBJ2-5|NA|TRBD1|13
TGCAGCTTTCAGGGACAGTGGGGGGAGACCCAGTACTTC
CSFQGQWGETQYF
>TRBV27|TRBJ1-2|few|TRBD1|15
TGTGCCAGCAGTTTAGCCCCCGGGACAGGGTATGGCTACACCTTC
CASSLAPGTGYGYTF
>TRBV29-1|TRBJ2-7|NA|TRBD2|15
TGCAGCGTTGGGGGTGGACTAGCTTCTGCCTACGAGCAGTACTTC
CSVGGGLASAYEQYF
>TRBV7-8|TRBJ2-3|NA|TRBD2|18
TGTGCCAGCACCCCAGGGGCCAGCGGGGGGGCTTACACAGATACGCAGTATTTT
CASTPGASGGAYTDTQYF
>TRBV9|TRBJ2-7|NA|NA|13
TGTGCCAGCAGCGTAGGGAGCTCCTACGAGCAGTACTTC
CASSVGSSYEQYF
>TRBV4-3|TRBJ2-2|NA|NA|12
TGCGCCAGCAGCCAAGTGTACGGGGAGCTGTTTTTT
CASSQVYGELFF
>TRBV2|TRBJ1-5|NA|NA|18
TGTGCCAGCAGTGAGCTTGACCCAATCAGGGTACCCAATCAGCCCCAGCATTTT
CASSELDPIRVPNQPQHF
>TRBV6-4|TRBJ2-5|NA|TRBD2|15
TGTGCCAGCAGTCGGACTAGCGGGGGTTCAGAGACCCAGTACTTC
CASSRTSGGSETQYF
>TRBV27|TRBJ2-7|NA|TRBD2|14
TGTGCCAGCAGTTTCGGCGGGAGTAGCTACGAGCAGTACTTC
CASSFGGSSYEQYF
>TRBV5-6|TRBJ2-3|NA|NA|16
TGTGCCAGCAGCTTGGATGTGTTTATTAGCACAGATACGCAGTATTTT
CASSLDVFISTDTQYF
>TRBV27|TRBJ2-1|NA|TRBD1|13
TGTGCCAGCAGTTTCGGGACAGTTGGTGAGCAGTTCTTC
CASSFGTVGEQFF
>TRBV19|TRBJ2-7|NA|NA|13
TGTGCCAGTAGTATAGTAGCAGGATACGAGCAGTACTTC
CASSIVAGYEQYF
>TRBV30|TRBJ2-7|NA|TRBD1|14
TGTGCCTGGAGTTCTCGACAGGGGGCGAACGAGCAGTACTTC
CAWSSRQGANEQYF
>TRBV29-1|TRBJ2-1|NA|NA|10
TGCAGCGTTAAAGCGGGCGAGCAGTTCTTC
CSVKAGEQFF
>TRBV27|TRBJ1-2|NA|NA|13
TGTGCCAGCAGTTTATCGGGGGATAGGGGCTACACCTTC
CASSLSGDRGYTF
>TRBV10-2|TRBJ1-2|NA|TRBD1|15
TGCGCCAGCAGTGACCGGCGGGACAGGGGTGAGGGCTACACCTTC
CASSDRRDRGEGYTF
>TRBV2|TRBJ2-7|NA|NA|14
TGTGCCAGCAGTGAAAGAGGGGGAATATACGAGCAGTACTTC
CASSERGGIYEQYF
>TRBV27|TRBJ2-3|NA|NA|13
TGTGCCAGCAGCCCTAGCGGCACAGATACGCAGTATTTT
CASSPSGTDTQYF
>TRBV19|TRBJ1-1|NA|TRBD1|16
TGTGCCAGTAGTCCGACAGGGACTTTAATGAACACTGAAGCTTTCTTT
CASSPTGTLMNTEAFF
>TRBV4-2|TRBJ2-7|NA|TRBD2|16
TGTGCCAGCAGCCAAGATTTCGGGACTAGCGGCTACGAGCAGTACTTC
CASSQDFGTSGYEQYF
>TRBV7-8|TRBJ2-2|NA|TRBD2|16
TGTGCCAGCAGCCCGACGCTAGCGGCGAACACCGGGGAGCTGTTTTTT
CASSPTLAANTGELFF
>TRBV29-1|TRBJ1-3|once|NA|15
TGCAGCGTCCGGGACAACCGAAACTCTGGAAACACCATATATTTT
CSVRDNRNSGNTIYF
>TRBV14|TRBJ2-7|NA|NA|15
TGTGCCAGCAGCCAAGGACGGGCGGCCTCTAAGGAGCAGTACTTC
CASSQGRAASKEQYF
>TRBV2|TRBJ2-1|NA|TRBD1|14
TGTGCCAGCAAGGACAGGGGGTCCTACAATGAGCAGTTCTTC
CASKDRGSYNEQFF
>TRBV4-1|TRBJ2-3|NA|NA|15
TGCGCCAGCAGCCAAGAAGGGGACGGCACAGATACGCAGTATTTT
CASSQEGDGTDTQYF
>TRBV27|TRBJ2-7|NA|TRBD2|14
TGTGCCAGCAGTTCACGACTAGCGGGCTACGAGCAGTACTTC
CASSSRLAGYEQYF
>TRBV9|TRBJ2-1|NA|TRBD2|15
TGTGCCAGCAGCGTAGCTGAGCGGGGATACAATGAGCAGTTCTTC
CASSVAERGYNEQFF
>TRBV6-1|TRBJ1-1|NA|NA|10
TGTGCCAGCAGTGCACCTAAGGCTTTCTTT
CASSAPKAFF
>TRBV6-1|TRBJ2-7|NA|NA|13
TGTGCCAGCAGTGAGGGAGTCTCCTACGAGCAGTACTTC
CASSEGVSYEQYF